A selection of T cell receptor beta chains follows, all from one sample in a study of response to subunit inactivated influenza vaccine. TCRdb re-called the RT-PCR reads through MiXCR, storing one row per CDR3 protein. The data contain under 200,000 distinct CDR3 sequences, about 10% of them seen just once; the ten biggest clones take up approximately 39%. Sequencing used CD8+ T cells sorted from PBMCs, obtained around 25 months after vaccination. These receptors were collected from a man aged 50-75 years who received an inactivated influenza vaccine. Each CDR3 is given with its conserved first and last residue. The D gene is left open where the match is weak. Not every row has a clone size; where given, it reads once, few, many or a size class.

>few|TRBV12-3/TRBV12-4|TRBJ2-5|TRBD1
CASSLTLRQGARPQETQYF
TGTGCCAGCAGTTTGACCCTACGACAGGGGGCTCGGCCTCAAGAGACCCAGTACTTC
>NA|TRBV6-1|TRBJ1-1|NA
CASSAHLLDRLMNTEAFF
TGTGCCAGCAGTGCCCATTTATTGGACCGCCTAATGAACACTGAAGCTTTCTTT
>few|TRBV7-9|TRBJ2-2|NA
CASSSGHKNTGELFF
TGTGCCAGCAGCTCAGGACACAAGAACACCGGGGAGCTGTTTTTT
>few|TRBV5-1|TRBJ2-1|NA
CASSFSRDSYNEQFF
TGCGCCAGCAGCTTTAGCCGGGACTCCTACAATGAGCAGTTCTTC
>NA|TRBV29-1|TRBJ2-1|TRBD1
CSGRTGTGDYNEQFF
TGCAGCGGACGAACCGGGACAGGGGACTACAATGAGCAGTTCTTC
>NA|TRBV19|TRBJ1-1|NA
CASSIVGVGRQNEAFF
TGTGCCAGTAGTATAGTAGGGGTCGGAAGGCAAAATGAAGCTTTCTTT
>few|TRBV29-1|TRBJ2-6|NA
CSVEEGADGANVLTF
TGCAGCGTTGAGGAGGGGGCAGATGGGGCCAACGTCCTGACTTTC
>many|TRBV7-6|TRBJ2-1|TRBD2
CASSSLAEGKNEQFF
TGTGCCAGCAGCTCCCTAGCGGAAGGGAAGAATGAGCAGTTCTTC
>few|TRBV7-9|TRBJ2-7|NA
CASSLVGTGAYEQYF
TGTGCCAGCAGCTTAGTAGGGACGGGGGCCTACGAGCAGTACTTC
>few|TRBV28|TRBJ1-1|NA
CASSLLTAYTEAFF
TGTGCCAGCAGTTTATTGACAGCCTACACTGAAGCTTTCTTT
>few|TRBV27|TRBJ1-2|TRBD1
CASSSRRTGRYGGYTF
TGTGCCAGCAGTTCCCGGCGGACAGGGAGATACGGTGGCTACACCTTC
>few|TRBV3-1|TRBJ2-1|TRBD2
CASSAGTSGSNEQFF
TGTGCCAGCAGCGCCGGGACTAGCGGGAGCAATGAGCAGTTCTTC
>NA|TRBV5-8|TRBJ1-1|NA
CASSLFGVNTEAFF
TGTGCCAGCAGCCTCTTTGGGGTGAACACTGAAGCTTTCTTT
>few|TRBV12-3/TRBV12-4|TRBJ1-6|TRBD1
CASSSGTGPLYSPLHF
TGTGCCAGCAGCTCCGGGACAGGGCCGCTCTACTCACCCCTCCACTTT
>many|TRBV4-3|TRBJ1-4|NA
CASSQEAGSGWDEKLFF
TGCGCCAGCAGCCAAGAGGCCGGCTCTGGGTGGGATGAAAAACTGTTTTTT
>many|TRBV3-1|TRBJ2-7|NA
CASSPWAQEDYEQYF
TGTGCCAGCAGCCCCTGGGCCCAGGAGGATTACGAGCAGTACTTC
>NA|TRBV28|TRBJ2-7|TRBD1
CASSWTGTHEQYF
TGTGCCAGCAGTTGGACAGGGACCCACGAGCAGTACTTC
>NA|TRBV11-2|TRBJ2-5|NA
CASSSVRKGETQYF
TGTGCCAGCAGCTCCGTCAGGAAGGGCGAGACCCAGTACTTC
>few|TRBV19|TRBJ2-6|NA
CASSFFDSGANVLTF
TGTGCCAGTAGTTTCTTTGACTCTGGGGCCAACGTCCTGACTTTC
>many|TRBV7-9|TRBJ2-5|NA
CASSLVQGQETQYF
TGTGCCAGCAGCTTAGTGCAGGGCCAAGAGACCCAGTACTTC
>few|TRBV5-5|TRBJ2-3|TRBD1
CASSLADRDSSTDTQYF
TGTGCCAGCAGCTTGGCAGACCGGGACAGCAGCACAGATACGCAGTATTTT
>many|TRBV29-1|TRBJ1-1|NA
CSVEDEVDAFF
TGCAGCGTTGAAGATGAGGTCGACGCTTTCTTT
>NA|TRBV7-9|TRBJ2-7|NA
CASSTLGNEQYF
TGTGCCAGCAGCACTCTAGGAAATGAGCAGTACTTC
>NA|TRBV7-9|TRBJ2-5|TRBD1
CASTTGTVLQETQYF
TGTGCCAGCACCACCGGGACAGTATTACAAGAGACCCAGTACTTC
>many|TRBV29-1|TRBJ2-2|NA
CSVEQAGTGELFF
TGCAGCGTTGAGCAGGCGGGCACCGGGGAGCTGTTTTTT
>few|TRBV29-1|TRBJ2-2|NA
CSVEGAGELFF
TGCAGCGTTGAGGGGGCCGGGGAGCTGTTTTTT
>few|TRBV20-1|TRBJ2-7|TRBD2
CSASTNREAQYF
TGCAGTGCTAGCACCAACCGGGAGGCGCAGTACTTC
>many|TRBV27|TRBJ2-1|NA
CASSSSTGTYNEQFF
TGTGCCAGCAGTTCATCTACCGGGACCTACAATGAGCAGTTCTTC
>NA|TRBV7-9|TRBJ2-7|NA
CASSTEAGDAYEQYF
TGTGCCAGCAGCACAGAGGCAGGGGACGCCTACGAGCAGTACTTC
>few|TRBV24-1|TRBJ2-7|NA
CATSDPRKGGSFYEQYF
TGTGCCACCAGTGACCCTAGAAAAGGAGGGTCTTTCTACGAGCAGTACTTC
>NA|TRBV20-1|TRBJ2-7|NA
CSARDSYSHEQYF
TGCAGTGCTAGAGATTCCTATAGTCACGAGCAGTACTTC
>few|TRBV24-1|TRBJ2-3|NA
CATSDFLPHTQYF
TGTGCCACCAGTGATTTCCTACCACATACGCAGTATTTT
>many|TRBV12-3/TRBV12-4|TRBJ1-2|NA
CASLVGGDGYTF
TGTGCCAGTCTGGTGGGAGGGGATGGCTACACCTTC
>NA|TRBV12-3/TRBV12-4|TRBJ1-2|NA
CASSLYTNYGYTF
TGTGCCAGCAGTTTGTACACTAACTATGGCTACACCTTC
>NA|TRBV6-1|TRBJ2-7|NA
CASSEGSGRAYEQYF
TGTGCCAGCAGTGAAGGTAGCGGAAGAGCCTACGAGCAGTACTTC
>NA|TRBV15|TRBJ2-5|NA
CATGGGLETQYF
TGTGCCACGGGCGGAGGGCTGGAGACCCAGTACTTC
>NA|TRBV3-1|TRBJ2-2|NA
CASSQDEARQGLVGTGELFF
TGTGCCAGCAGCCAAGATGAGGCGAGACAGGGACTAGTAGGAACCGGGGAGCTGTTTTTT
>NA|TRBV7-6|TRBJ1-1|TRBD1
CASSFGTENTEAFF
TGTGCCAGCAGCTTCGGGACAGAGAACACTGAAGCTTTCTTT
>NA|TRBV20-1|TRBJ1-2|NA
CSARGSGRSNYGYTF
TGCAGTGCTAGAGGCAGCGGGAGATCTAACTATGGCTACACCTTC
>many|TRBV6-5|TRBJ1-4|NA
CASSYSGGGSEKLFF
TGTGCCAGCAGTTACTCGGGGGGGGGCTCAGAAAAACTGTTTTTT
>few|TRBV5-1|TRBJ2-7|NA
CASSLGGYGSYEQYF
TGCGCCAGCAGCTTGGGGGGGTACGGATCCTACGAGCAGTACTTC
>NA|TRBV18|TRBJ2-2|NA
CASSSSRGAGTGELFF
TGTGCCAGCTCATCGTCCCGGGGGGCTGGGACCGGGGAGCTGTTTTTT
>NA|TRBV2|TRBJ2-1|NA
CASRDEGSYNEQFF
TGTGCCAGCAGGGACGAGGGCTCCTACAATGAGCAGTTCTTC
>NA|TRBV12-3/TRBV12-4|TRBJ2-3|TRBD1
CARCLALWDRGTDTQYF
TGTGCCCGCTGTTTAGCGCTCTGGGACAGGGGAACAGATACGCAGTATTTT
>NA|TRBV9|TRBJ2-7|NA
CASSPTGTYPYEQYF
TGTGCCAGCAGCCCCACCGGGACTTACCCTTACGAGCAGTACTTC
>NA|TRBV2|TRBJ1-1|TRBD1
CASSDGRGYGTEAFF
TGTGCCAGCAGTGACGGCAGGGGGTACGGCACTGAAGCTTTCTTT